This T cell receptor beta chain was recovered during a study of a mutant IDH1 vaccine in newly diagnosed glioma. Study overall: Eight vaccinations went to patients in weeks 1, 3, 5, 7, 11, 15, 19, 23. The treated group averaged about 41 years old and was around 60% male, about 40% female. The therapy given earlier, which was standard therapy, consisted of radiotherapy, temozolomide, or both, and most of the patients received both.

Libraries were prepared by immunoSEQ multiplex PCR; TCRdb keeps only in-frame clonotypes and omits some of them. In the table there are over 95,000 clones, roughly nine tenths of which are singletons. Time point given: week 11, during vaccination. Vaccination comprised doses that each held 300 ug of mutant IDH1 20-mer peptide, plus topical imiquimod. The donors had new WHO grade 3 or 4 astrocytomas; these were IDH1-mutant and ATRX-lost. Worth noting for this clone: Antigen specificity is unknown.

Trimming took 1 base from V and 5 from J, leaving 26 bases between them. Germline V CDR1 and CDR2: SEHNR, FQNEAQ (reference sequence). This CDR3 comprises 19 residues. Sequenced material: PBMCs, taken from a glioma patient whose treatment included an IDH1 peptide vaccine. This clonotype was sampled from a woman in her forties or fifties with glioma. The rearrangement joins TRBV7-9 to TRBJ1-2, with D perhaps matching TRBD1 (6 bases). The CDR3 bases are TGTGCCAGCAGCTTAGGACCCCGGGACACCCGTGGCCCACCGTATGGCTACACCTTC. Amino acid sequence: CASSLGPRDTRGPPYGYTF.